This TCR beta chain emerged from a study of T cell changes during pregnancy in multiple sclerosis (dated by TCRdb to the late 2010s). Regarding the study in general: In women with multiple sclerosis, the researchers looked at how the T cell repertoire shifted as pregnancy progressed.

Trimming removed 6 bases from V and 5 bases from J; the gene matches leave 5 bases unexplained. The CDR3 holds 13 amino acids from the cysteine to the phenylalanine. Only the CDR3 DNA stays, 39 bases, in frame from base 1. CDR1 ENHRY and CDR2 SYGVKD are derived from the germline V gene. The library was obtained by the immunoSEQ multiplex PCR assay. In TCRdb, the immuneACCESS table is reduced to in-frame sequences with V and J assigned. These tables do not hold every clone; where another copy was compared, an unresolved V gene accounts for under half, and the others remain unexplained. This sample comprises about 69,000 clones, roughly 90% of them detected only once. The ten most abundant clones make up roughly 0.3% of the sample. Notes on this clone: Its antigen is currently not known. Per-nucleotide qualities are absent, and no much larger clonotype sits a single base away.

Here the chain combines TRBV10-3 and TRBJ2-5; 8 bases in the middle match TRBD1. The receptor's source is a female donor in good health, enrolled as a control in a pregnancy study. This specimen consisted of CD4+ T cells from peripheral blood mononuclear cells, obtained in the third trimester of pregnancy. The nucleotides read TGTGCCATCAGCGGACAGGGTGTCGAGACCCAGTACTTC. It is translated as CAISGQGVETQYF.